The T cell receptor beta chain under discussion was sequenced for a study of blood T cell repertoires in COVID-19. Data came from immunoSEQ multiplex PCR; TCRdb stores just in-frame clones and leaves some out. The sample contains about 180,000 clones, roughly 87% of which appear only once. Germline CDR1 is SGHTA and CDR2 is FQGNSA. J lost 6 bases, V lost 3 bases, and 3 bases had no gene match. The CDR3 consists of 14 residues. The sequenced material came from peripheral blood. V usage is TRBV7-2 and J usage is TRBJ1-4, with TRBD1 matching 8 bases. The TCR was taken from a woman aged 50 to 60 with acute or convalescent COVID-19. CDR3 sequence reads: CASSFGQGYEKLFF. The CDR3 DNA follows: TGTGCCAGCAGCTTTGGACAGGGTTATGAAAAACTGTTTTTT.